The TCR beta chain under discussion was sequenced for a study of T cell changes during pregnancy in multiple sclerosis (dated by TCRdb to the late 2010s). With respect to the entire study: Changes in the T cell repertoire over the course of pregnancy were examined in this study in women with multiple sclerosis.

Regarding this clone: Its antigen has not been determined. No base quality information exists; no much larger clone differs at one position.

Receptor amplification or capture employed the immunoSEQ multiplex PCR assay. As stored in TCRdb, this immuneACCESS dataset retains in-frame rearrangements with V and J assigned. A fraction of the clones does not appear; measured against another copy, unresolved V genes explain less than half of the discrepancy, and the remainder lacks a known reason. The sample table lists 45,000 to 55,000 clones, more than 85% of them with a count of one. The ten largest clones add up to 0.75% to 1% of the sample. The sample was peripheral blood, taken after pregnancy. The TCR sequence derives from a female donor with multiple sclerosis, enrolled in a pregnancy study.

This receptor carries the CDR3 CASSDSGGTFYEQYF. Read as DNA, the sequence is TGTGCCAGTTCGGACTCAGGGGGGACGTTCTACGAGCAGTACTTC. The V and J segments used are TRBV10-3 and TRBJ2-7; a tentative D match to TRBD1 spans 7 bases. V is clipped by 10 bases and J by 3 bases, and the sequence between their germline boundaries is 22 bases long. From the germline V gene, CDR1 is ENHRY and CDR2 is SYGVKD. The CDR3 numbers 15 residues from cysteine through phenylalanine. Only the CDR3 portion is preserved as DNA: 45 bases, with reading frame beginning at the first base.